These T cell receptor beta chains were read from a single sample in a study of Ad26.COV2.S vaccination and SARS-CoV-2 variants. TCRdb's copy holds only in-frame clones and misses some; the assay was immunoSEQ multiplex PCR. The sample yields 440,000 or so clones, 80% to 95% seen once. This material consisted of peripheral blood, taken in a trial of Ad26.COV2.S vaccine versus placebo. Source of these receptors: a person aged 18 to 65 who received the Ad26.COV2.S COVID-19 vaccine or a placebo. CDR3s include the opening cysteine and the closing phenylalanine or tryptophan. The D gene is left open where the match is weak. The size field is filled for only some rows; it gives once, few, many or a size class.

V gene,CDR3 length,J gene,clone size,D gene,CDR3 protein,CDR3 DNA
TRBV4-2,15,TRBJ2-1,.,.,CASSQEGTLYNEQFF,TGTGCCAGCAGCCAAGAGGGGACTCTTTACAATGAGCAGTTCTTC
TRBV11-3,17,TRBJ2-1,.,TRBD2,CASSLARVGLGDNEQFF,TGTGCCAGCAGCTTAGCCCGAGTGGGACTAGGGGACAATGAGCAGTTCTTC
TRBV7-8,13,TRBJ1-1,.,TRBD1,CASSSDRVTEAFF,TGTGCCAGCAGCTCTGACAGGGTCACTGAAGCTTTCTTT
TRBV14,16,TRBJ2-5,.,.,CASSQEFGGMHETQYF,TGTGCCAGCAGCCAAGAATTTGGCGGGATGCACGAGACCCAGTACTTC
TRBV7-2,17,TRBJ2-5,once,TRBD2,CASSLGSGGRAGETQYF,TGTGCCAGCAGCTTAGGGTCCGGCGGGAGGGCGGGGGAGACCCAGTACTTC
TRBV6-2/TRBV6-3,12,TRBJ2-3,.,.,CASSYSKVLQYF,TGTGCCAGCAGTTACTCGAAAGTCCTACAGTATTTT
TRBV9,15,TRBJ2-7,.,TRBD2,CASSAASGAYYEQYF,TGTGCCAGCAGCGCCGCTAGCGGAGCATACTACGAGCAGTACTTC
TRBV28,15,TRBJ1-2,.,.,CASRKPQGFHYGYTF,TGTGCCAGCAGAAAACCCCAGGGGTTCCACTATGGCTACACCTTC
TRBV27,15,TRBJ2-1,.,TRBD1,CASSQDRGLFNEQFF,TGTGCCAGCAGCCAGGACAGGGGGCTTTTTAATGAGCAGTTCTTC
TRBV10-3,14,TRBJ2-7,few,.,CAISESSTSYEQYF,TGTGCCATCAGTGAGTCGTCGACCTCCTACGAGCAGTACTTC
TRBV24-1,13,TRBJ2-1,.,.,CAIARPPPGEQFF,TGTGCCATCGCCAGGCCACCCCCCGGTGAGCAGTTCTTC
TRBV19,16,TRBJ2-3,.,TRBD1,CASSIGGTGNTDTQYF,TGTGCCAGTAGTATTGGCGGGACAGGAAACACAGATACGCAGTATTTT
TRBV2,13,TRBJ1-1,.,.,CASPGGMNTEAFF,TGTGCCAGCCCGGGGGGCATGAACACTGAAGCTTTCTTT
TRBV9,14,TRBJ2-2,.,TRBD2,CASRAGHGTGELFF,TGTGCCAGCAGAGCGGGGCACGGCACCGGGGAGCTGTTTTTT
TRBV28,15,TRBJ2-3,.,TRBD2,CASTGPGTSSDTQYF,TGTGCCAGCACCGGGCCCGGGACTAGTTCAGATACGCAGTATTTT
TRBV9,17,TRBJ2-5,.,TRBD2,CASSPSASGRARETQYF,TGTGCCAGCAGCCCCAGCGCTAGCGGGAGGGCCCGGGAGACCCAGTACTTC
TRBV6-5,14,TRBJ2-7,.,.,CASRISGSDYEQYF,TGTGCCAGCAGGATCAGCGGGTCCGACTACGAGCAGTACTTC
TRBV4-1,16,TRBJ2-3,.,.,CASSQDERQFTDTQYF,TGCGCCAGCAGCCAAGATGAAAGGCAGTTCACAGATACGCAGTATTTT
TRBV7-2,15,TRBJ2-6,.,.,CASSLDTPGANVLTF,TGTGCCAGCAGCCTCGACACCCCTGGGGCCAACGTCCTGACTTTC
TRBV30,14,TRBJ1-4,.,.,CAWSVPGVSEKLFF,TGTGCCTGGAGTGTACCTGGGGTGAGCGAAAAACTGTTTTTT
TRBV15,13,TRBJ2-5,.,.,CATSRDVRETQYF,TGTGCCACCAGCAGAGATGTTCGAGAGACCCAGTACTTC
TRBV29-1,12,TRBJ1-4,.,.,CSVKTANEKLFF,TGCAGCGTTAAGACAGCGAACGAAAAACTGTTTTTT
TRBV3-1/TRBV3-2,17,TRBJ2-1,once,TRBD2,CASSPEAGGFSYNEQFF,TGTGCCAGCAGCCCAGAAGCGGGAGGATTCTCCTACAATGAGCAGTTCTTC
TRBV5-1,14,TRBJ2-7,.,TRBD1,CASSGDRGFYEQYF,TGCGCCAGCAGTGGGGACAGGGGGTTCTACGAGCAGTACTTC
TRBV5-5,11,TRBJ2-1,.,.,CASSPGTEQFF,TGTGCCAGCAGCCCCGGGACGGAGCAGTTCTTC
TRBV4-2,13,TRBJ2-5,once,.,CASSQGVQETQYF,TGTGCCAGCAGCCAAGGTGTCCAAGAGACCCAGTACTTC
TRBV3-1/TRBV3-2,14,TRBJ2-7,once,.,CASSQVPDSYEQYF,TGTGCCAGCAGCCAAGTGCCGGATTCCTACGAGCAGTACTTC
TRBV7-3,19,TRBJ2-3,.,TRBD2,CASSLLRLWSGRSTDTQYF,TGTGCCAGCAGCTTACTACGATTATGGAGCGGGAGGAGCACAGATACGCAGTATTTT
TRBV28,15,TRBJ2-3,.,.,CASSSHSGRTDTQYF,TGTGCCAGCAGTTCTCATAGCGGTCGCACAGATACGCAGTATTTT
TRBV7-8,15,TRBJ2-7,.,TRBD2,CASSLGVAGVVEQYF,TGTGCCAGCAGCTTAGGAGTAGCGGGAGTCGTCGAGCAGTACTTC
TRBV28,14,TRBJ2-1,.,.,CASRGILSYNEQFF,TGTGCCAGCAGGGGGATCTTATCCTACAATGAGCAGTTCTTC
TRBV18,14,TRBJ2-5,.,TRBD1,CASSPGQAGETQYF,TGTGCCAGCTCACCCGGACAGGCCGGGGAGACCCAGTACTTC
TRBV2,15,TRBJ1-6,.,.,CASSEGRDFSSPLHF,TGTGCCAGCAGTGAGGGGCGGGACTTTAGTTCACCCCTCCACTTT
TRBV16,17,TRBJ1-2,.,TRBD1,CASSQLVANRDRDRYTF,TGTGCCAGCAGCCAATTAGTCGCCAACCGGGACAGGGATCGCTACACCTTC
TRBV19,15,TRBJ2-5,.,.,CASSTSGTYQETQYF,TGTGCCAGTAGTACATCCGGGACTTACCAAGAGACCCAGTACTTC
TRBV4-1,15,TRBJ2-7,.,TRBD1,CASSQDLGTAYEQYF,TGCGCCAGCAGCCAAGATTTGGGGACAGCCTACGAGCAGTACTTC
TRBV24-1,13,TRBJ2-7,.,TRBD1,CATSDPRGYEQYF,TGTGCCACCAGTGACCCCAGGGGGTACGAGCAGTACTTC
TRBV20-1,11,TRBJ2-5,.,TRBD2,CSARGEETQYF,TGCAGTGCTCGGGGGGAAGAGACCCAGTACTTC
TRBV27,13,TRBJ1-2,.,.,CASSGGQLSGYTF,TGTGCCAGCAGCGGGGGGCAGTTGAGCGGCTACACCTTC
TRBV20-1,11,TRBJ1-1,.,.,CSASQLTEAFF,TGCAGTGCTAGTCAGTTAACTGAAGCTTTCTTT
TRBV28,14,TRBJ1-1,.,.,CASSLWGGNTEAFF,TGTGCCAGCAGTTTATGGGGAGGGAACACTGAAGCTTTCTTT
TRBV30,12,TRBJ1-4,.,TRBD1,CAWRAGGEKLFF,TGTGCCTGGAGGGCAGGGGGTGAAAAACTGTTTTTT
TRBV15,14,TRBJ2-1,.,.,CATSRDILALSMLF,TGTGCCACCAGCAGGGACATACTTGCTCTTAGTATGCTCTTC
TRBV6-2/TRBV6-3,14,TRBJ1-5,.,.,CASSYSGYNQPQHF,TGTGCCAGCAGTTACTCAGGGTATAATCAGCCCCAGCATTTT
TRBV2,13,TRBJ1-1,.,.,CASGTWVNTEAFF,TGTGCCAGCGGTACGTGGGTGAACACTGAAGCTTTCTTT
TRBV6-6,15,TRBJ1-4,.,.,CASSSSLGWGEKLFF,TGTGCCAGCAGTTCTTCTTTGGGCTGGGGTGAAAAACTGTTTTTT
TRBV7-8,14,TRBJ1-1,.,.,CASSFTLVNTEAFF,TGTGCCAGCAGCTTTACTCTGGTAAACACTGAAGCTTTCTTT
TRBV30,16,TRBJ1-4,.,.,CAWSHGVGTTNEKLFF,TGTGCCTGGAGTCACGGGGTAGGGACAACTAATGAAAAACTGTTTTTT
TRBV27,19,TRBJ2-7,.,TRBD2,CASNGGWLAGGGRVHEQYF,TGTGCCAGCAACGGAGGGTGGCTAGCGGGAGGGGGAAGAGTCCACGAGCAGTACTTC
TRBV2,15,TRBJ2-5,once,TRBD1,CASSEMRGQVETQYF,TGTGCCAGCAGTGAAATGAGGGGGCAAGTGGAGACCCAGTACTTC
TRBV5-5,15,TRBJ1-3,.,.,CASSRDVRSGNTIYF,TGTGCCAGCAGCCGCGACGTCCGCTCTGGAAACACCATATATTTT
TRBV4-1,18,TRBJ2-1,.,TRBD2,CASRVGTSGRAGAGEQFF,TGCGCCAGCAGGGTCGGGACTAGCGGGAGGGCCGGTGCAGGCGAGCAGTTCTTC
TRBV7-2,14,TRBJ2-1,.,TRBD2,CASSLLLAGGSKFF,TGTGCCAGCAGCTTATTGCTAGCGGGAGGGTCTAAGTTCTTC
TRBV10-3,13,TRBJ2-7,.,TRBD1,CAISGTGRYEQYF,TGTGCCATCAGTGGGACAGGACGGTACGAGCAGTACTTC
TRBV18,13,TRBJ2-2,.,.,CASSPLRSGELFF,TGTGCCAGCTCACCACTACGGAGCGGGGAGCTGTTTTTT
TRBV6-5,14,TRBJ1-6,.,TRBD1,CASHRGSYNSPLHF,TGTGCCAGCCACAGGGGCTCCTATAATTCACCCCTCCACTTT
TRBV5-6,16,TRBJ2-7,.,.,CASSSPLTRTDYEQYF,TGTGCCAGCAGCTCACCCCTGACACGGACTGACTACGAGCAGTACTTC